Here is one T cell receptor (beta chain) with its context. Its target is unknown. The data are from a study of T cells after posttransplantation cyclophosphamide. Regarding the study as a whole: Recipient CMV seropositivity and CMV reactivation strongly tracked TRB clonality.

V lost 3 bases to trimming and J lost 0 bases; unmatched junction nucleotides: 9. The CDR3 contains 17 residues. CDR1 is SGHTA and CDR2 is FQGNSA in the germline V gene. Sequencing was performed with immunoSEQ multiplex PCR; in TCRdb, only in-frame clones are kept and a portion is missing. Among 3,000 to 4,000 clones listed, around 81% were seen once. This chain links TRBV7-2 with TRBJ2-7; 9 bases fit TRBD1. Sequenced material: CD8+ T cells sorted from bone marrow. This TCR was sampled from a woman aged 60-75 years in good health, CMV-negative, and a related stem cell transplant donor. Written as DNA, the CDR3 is TGTGCCAGCAGCTTTAGTAATGAGGACAGGGGCTCCTACGAGCAGTACTTC. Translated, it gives CASSFSNEDRGSYEQYF. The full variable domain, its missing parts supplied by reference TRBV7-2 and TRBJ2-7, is GAGVSQSPSNKVTEKGKDVELRCDPISGHTALYWYRQSLGQGLEFLIYFQGNSAPDKSGLPSDRFSAERTGGSVSTLTIQRTQQEDSAVYLCASSFSNEDRGSYEQYFGPGTRLTVT.